The 13 T cell receptor beta chains given below trace back to one sample, sequenced in a study of vaccination and CD4 T cells after COVID-19. Cultured CD4+ T-cell DNA underwent Oncomine TCR Beta short-read sequencing. TCRdb independently ran MiXCR on the PCR reads; one entry per CDR3 protein. Here the sample spans roughly 8,000 distinct CDR3 sequences, approximately 50% being singletons. These receptors' antigens are unknown. Treatment indicated: roughly 10-day PBMC culture with coronavirus spike peptide pools or control peptides (ViraFEST assay). Sequencing used CD4+ T cells from blood, cultured in vitro. The receptors come from a human donor who had recovered from COVID-19.

In its sample, this clonotype was seen a few times. The chain combines TRBV6-1 with TRBJ1-2, with a possible D match to TRBD1 (5 bases). V lost 5 bases, J lost 6 bases, and 10 bases lay in between. The CDR3 sequence is 12 residues long. Per the germline V gene, CDR1 is MNHNS and CDR2 is SASEGT. The CDR3 nucleotides read TGTGCCAGCAGTCAAGGGGCCCATGGCTACACCTTC. Protein product: CASSQGAHGYTF.

This chain uses TRBV28 with TRBJ2-7, with D maybe TRBD2 (6 bases). CDR1 and CDR2 (germline): MDHEN, SYDVKM. Trimming removed 5 bases at V and 6 bases at J, with 17 bases between. This CDR3 region has 14 residues. CDR3 DNA: TGTGCCAGCAGTCTCGGGACTGTTCTGGGCGAGCAGTACTTC. Its protein is CASSLGTVLGEQYF.

This clonotype showed up just a few times. The chain joins TRBV20-1 to TRBJ2-1; 8 nucleotides agree with TRBD2. The V segment lost 6 bases and the J segment 5 bases; nucleotides outside the gene matches: 9. This CDR3 contains 14 residues. CDR1 is DFQATT, CDR2 SNEGSKA, per germline (reference sequence). The CDR3 is CSARGDSGNNEQFF. The CDR3, as DNA: TGCAGTGCCCGAGGCGATAGCGGGAACAATGAGCAGTTCTTC.

V usage is TRBV24-1 and J usage is TRBJ2-5; 9 bases map to TRBD1. The V and J ends lost 7 bases and 2 bases, in that order; junction bases with no gene match: 4. The CDR3 is 14 residues long. The V gene's germline CDR1 is KGHDR and CDR2 SFDVKD. CDR3 DNA: TGTGCCACCAGCAGGACAGGGGATCAAGAGACCCAGTACTTC. It is translated as CATSRTGDQETQYF.

The V gene is TRBV20-1, the J gene TRBJ1-1; 7 nucleotides match TRBD1. Germline loops: CDR1 DFQATT, CDR2 SNEGSKA (reference sequence). The V segment lost 6 bases and the J segment 5 bases; nucleotides outside the gene matches: 6. CDR3 size: 12 residues. The CDR3 DNA is TGCAGTGCGTATACAGGGGAGACTGAAGCTTTCTTT. It encodes CSAYTGETEAFF.

The rearrangement joins TRBV20-1 to TRBJ1-2; D uncertain. CDR1 DFQATT and CDR2 SNEGSKA come from the germline V gene (reference sequence). The CDR3 spans 13 residues. V was shortened by 1 base and J by 3 bases, with 9 bases between the two germline ends. The CDR3 DNA sequence: TGCAGTGCTAGAGTAGTGCGGGACTATGGCTACACCTTC. It encodes CSARVVRDYGYTF.

Concerning this clonotype: A read error may produce the germline difference seen at one junction end. The chain employs TRBV7-7 and TRBJ1-1; TRBD1 might be the D (5 bases). The CDR3 totals 13 residues. The germline V gene encodes CDR1 SSHAT and CDR2 FNYEAQ (reference sequence). The DNA for the CDR3 is TGTGCTAGCAGCCAACAGGCCGGGACTGAAGCTTTCTTT. Its protein product is CASSQQAGTEAFF. The full variable domain, its missing parts supplied by reference TRBV7-7 and TRBJ1-1, is GAGVSQSPRYKVTKRGQDVTLRCDPISSHATLYWYQQALGQGPEFLTYFNYEAQPDKSGLPSDRFSAERPEGSISTLTIQRTEQRDSAMYRCASSQQAGTEAFFGQGTRLTVV.

V usage is TRBV10-3 and J usage is TRBJ2-1, with D unresolved. The V end was cut by 3 bases, the J end by 0 bases, with 15 bases between. Germline V lookup: CDR1 ENHRY, CDR2 SYGVKD. This CDR3 spans 17 amino acids. The CDR3 DNA is TGTGCCATCAGTGAAGTGGCCCGAAGTAGCTCCTACAATGAGCAGTTCTTC. Encoded protein: CAISEVARSSSYNEQFF.

This clonotype occurred a few times. The chain couples TRBV7-6 to TRBJ2-3; TRBD2 might be the D (5 bases). The germline V gene has CDR1 SGHVS and CDR2 FNYEAQ. The CDR3 has 16 amino acids. The V end lost 2 bases, the J end lost 2 bases, and 14 bases lay between the germline ends. The chain's CDR3 is CASSLSSGPNTDTQYF. CDR3 nucleotide sequence: TGTGCCAGCAGCTTAAGCAGCGGACCTAACACAGATACGCAGTATTTT.

There are a few counts of this clonotype. V and J are TRBV7-3 and TRBJ2-5; weak D call: TRBD2 (6 bases). V was trimmed by 5 bases and J by 2 bases, leaving 9 bases between them. The CDR3 spans 13 residues. Germline CDR1 and CDR2: SGHTA and FQGTGA. In DNA form, the CDR3 reads TGTGCCAGCAGCCGCGGGACTCAAGAGACCCAGTACTTC. The encoded protein is CASSRGTQETQYF.

In this sample, this clonotype turned up a few times. One junction end does not reproduce the germline sequence, and a read error may be involved. The genes are TRBV7-6 and TRBJ2-2; 8 nucleotides agree with TRBD2. Germline CDR1 and CDR2: SGHVS and FNYEAQ. CDR3 size: 15 residues. CDR3 sequence: CASSLLGLGAGELFF. Written as DNA, the CDR3 is TGTGCTAGCAGCTTATTGGGACTAGGTGCCGGGGAGCTGTTTTTT.

The chain has TRBV30 and TRBJ1-6; D is uncertain. V lost 3 bases, J lost 4 bases, and 7 bases lay in between. Germline CDR1 is GTSNPN and CDR2 is SVGIG (reference sequence). This CDR3 has 13 residues. The CDR3 DNA follows: TGTGCCTGGAGGAATCAGTATAATTCACCCCTCCACTTT. This gives the protein CAWRNQYNSPLHF.

By share, this clonotype counts as large (0.1 to 1%). V gene TRBV7-6 combines with J gene TRBJ2-5, with D uncertain. Trimming pared 2 bases from V and 4 bases from J, leaving 2 bases between. The length of the CDR3 is 11 residues. The germline V gene has CDR1 SGHVS and CDR2 FNYEAQ. The CDR3 bases are TGTGCCAGCAGCTTACTAGAGACCCAGTACTTC. Amino acid sequence: CASSLLETQYF.